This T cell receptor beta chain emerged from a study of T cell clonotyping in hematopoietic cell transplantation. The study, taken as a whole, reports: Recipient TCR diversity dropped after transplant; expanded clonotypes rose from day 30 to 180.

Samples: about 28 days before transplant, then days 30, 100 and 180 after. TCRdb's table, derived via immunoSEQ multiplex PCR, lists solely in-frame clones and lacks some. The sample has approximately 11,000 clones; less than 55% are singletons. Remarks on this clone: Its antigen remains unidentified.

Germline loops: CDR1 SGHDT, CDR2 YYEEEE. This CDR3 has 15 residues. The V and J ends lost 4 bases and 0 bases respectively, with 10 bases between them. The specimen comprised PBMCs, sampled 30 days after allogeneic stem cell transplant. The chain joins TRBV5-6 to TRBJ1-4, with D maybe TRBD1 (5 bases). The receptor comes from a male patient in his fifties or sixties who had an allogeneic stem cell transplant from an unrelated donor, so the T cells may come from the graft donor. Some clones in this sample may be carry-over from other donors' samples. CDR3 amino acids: CASSRGDSTNEKLFF. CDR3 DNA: TGTGCCAGCAGCAGGGGAGATTCAACTAATGAAAAACTGTTTTTT. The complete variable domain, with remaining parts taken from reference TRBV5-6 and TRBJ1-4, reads DAGVTQSPTHLIKTRGQQVTLRCSPKSGHDTVSWYQQALGQGPQFIFQYYEEEERQRGNFPDRFSGHQFPNYSSELNVNALLLGDSALYLCASSRGDSTNEKLFFGSGTQLSVL.